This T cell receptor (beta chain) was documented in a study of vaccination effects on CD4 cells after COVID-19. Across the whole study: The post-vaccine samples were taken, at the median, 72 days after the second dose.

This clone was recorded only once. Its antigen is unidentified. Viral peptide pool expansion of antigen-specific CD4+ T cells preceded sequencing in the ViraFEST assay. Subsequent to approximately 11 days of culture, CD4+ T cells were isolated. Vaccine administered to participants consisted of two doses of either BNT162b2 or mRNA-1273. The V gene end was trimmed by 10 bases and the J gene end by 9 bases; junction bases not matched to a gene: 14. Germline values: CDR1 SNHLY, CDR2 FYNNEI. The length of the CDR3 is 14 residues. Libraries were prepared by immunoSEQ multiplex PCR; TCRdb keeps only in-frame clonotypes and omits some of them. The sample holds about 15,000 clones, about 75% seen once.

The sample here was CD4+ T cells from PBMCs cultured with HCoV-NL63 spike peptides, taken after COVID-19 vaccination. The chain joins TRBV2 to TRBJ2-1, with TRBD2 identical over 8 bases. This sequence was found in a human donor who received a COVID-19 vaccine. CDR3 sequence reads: CATLDGTSYIEQFF. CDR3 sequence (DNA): TGTGCCACCCTGGACGGGACTAGTTATATTGAGCAGTTCTTC.